This record concerns one T cell receptor beta chain sequence. The data belong to a study of blood T cell repertoires in COVID-19. Study in general: Italy, Spain and the United States were the sources of the convalescent and acute COVID-19 samples. The analysed material was cDNA or gDNA that came from T cells, B-cell-depleted T cells, or PBMCs.

Seattle patient enrollment occurred during active infection, with longitudinal follow-up thereafter. As originally analysed: Researchers report that nucleated cell counts were estimated from reference gene primer amplification. Data came from immunoSEQ multiplex PCR; TCRdb stores just in-frame clones and leaves some out. D and trimming come from the DNA, and the V and J calls and clone size come from that table. The table lists about 310,000 clones, about 90% of them singletons. CDR1 KGHSH and CDR2 LQKENI come from the germline V gene. The CDR3 runs 16 residues. V was shortened by 3 bases and J by 5 bases, with 20 bases between the two germline ends.

This receptor was obtained from a woman between 40 and 55 years old with COVID-19, enrolled during active disease. The V and J genes are TRBV18 and TRBJ2-7; TRBD1 is a possible D gene (7 bases). Sequenced input: peripheral blood. The CDR3 DNA is TGTGCCAGCTCACCTCTCCCTAGGCAGGGGGGCGACGAGCAGTACTTC. This translates into CASSPLPRQGGDEQYF.